This TCR beta chain is drawn from a study of blood T cells in healthy people across ages. Study-wide findings and caveats: Diversity of TCR beta per million T cells declined in a roughly linear way with age.

V lost 3 bases and J lost 4, with 9 bases in between. CDR3 length: 13 residues. The V gene's germline CDR1 is SEHNR and CDR2 FQNEAQ (reference sequence). A sample-barcoded 5' primer and a J-beta primer mix were used in a second PCR of roughly 7 to 11 cycles. TCRdb re-called the 5' RACE reads through MiXCR, storing one row per CDR3 protein. This table holds roughly 1,500,000 distinct CDR3 sequences, about 40% found once. On this clonotype itself: Its antigen is not identified.

The source is a young woman in good health. The source material was blood. The chain has TRBV7-9 and TRBJ1-2; D is undetermined. The CDR3 is CASSFPVSYGYTF. The DNA for the CDR3 is TGTGCCAGCAGCTTTCCTGTTAGCTATGGCTACACCTTC.